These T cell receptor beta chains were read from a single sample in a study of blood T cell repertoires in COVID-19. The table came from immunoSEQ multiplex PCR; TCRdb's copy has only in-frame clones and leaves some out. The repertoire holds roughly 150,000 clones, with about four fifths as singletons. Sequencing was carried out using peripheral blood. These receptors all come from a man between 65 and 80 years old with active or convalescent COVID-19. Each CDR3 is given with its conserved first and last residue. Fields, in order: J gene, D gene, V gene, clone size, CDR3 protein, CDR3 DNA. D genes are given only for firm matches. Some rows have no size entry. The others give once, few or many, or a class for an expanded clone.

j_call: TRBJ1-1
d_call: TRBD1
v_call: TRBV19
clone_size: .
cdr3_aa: CASSPRTGSGGTEAFF
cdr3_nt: TGTGCCAGTAGTCCCCGGACAGGGTCCGGGGGCACTGAAGCTTTCTTT

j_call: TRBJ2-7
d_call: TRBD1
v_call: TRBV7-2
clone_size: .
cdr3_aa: CASSPRQGSYEQYF
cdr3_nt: TGTGCCAGCAGCCCTCGACAGGGTTCCTACGAGCAGTACTTC

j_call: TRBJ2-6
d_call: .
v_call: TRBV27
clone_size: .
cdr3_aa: CASSRPGSGANVLTF
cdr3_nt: TGTGCCAGCAGCCGTCCCGGCTCTGGGGCCAACGTCCTGACTTTC

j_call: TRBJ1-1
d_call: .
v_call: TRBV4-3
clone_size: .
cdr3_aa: CASSQDGVPTGSTEAFF
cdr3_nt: TGCGCCAGCAGCCAAGATGGGGTCCCCACGGGGAGCACTGAAGCTTTCTTT

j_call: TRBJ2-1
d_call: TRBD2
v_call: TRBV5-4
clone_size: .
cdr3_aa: CASSLFAGTRPNEQFF
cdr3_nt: TGTGCCAGCAGCTTATTTGCCGGGACTAGACCTAATGAGCAGTTCTTC

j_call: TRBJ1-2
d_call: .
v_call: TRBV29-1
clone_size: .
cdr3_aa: CSARPTGPLLKGYTF
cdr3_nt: TGCAGCGCCCGACCGACAGGTCCCTTGCTCAAGGGCTACACCTTC

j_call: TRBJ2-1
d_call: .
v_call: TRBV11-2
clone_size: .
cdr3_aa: CASSLVSNNEQFF
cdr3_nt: TGTGCCAGCAGCTTAGTCAGTAACAATGAGCAGTTCTTC

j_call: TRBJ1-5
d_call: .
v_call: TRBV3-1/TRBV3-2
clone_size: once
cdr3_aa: CASSLPNQPQHF
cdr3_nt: TGTGCCAGCAGCCTCCCAAATCAGCCCCAGCATTTT

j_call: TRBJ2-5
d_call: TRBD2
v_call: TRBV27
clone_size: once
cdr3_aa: CASSPLAGLETQYF
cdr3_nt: TGTGCCAGCAGTCCCCTAGCGGGGCTGGAGACCCAGTACTTC

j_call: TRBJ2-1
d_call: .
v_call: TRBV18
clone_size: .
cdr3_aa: CASSLGPGEQFF
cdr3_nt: TGTGCCAGCTCACTTGGGCCCGGTGAGCAGTTCTTC

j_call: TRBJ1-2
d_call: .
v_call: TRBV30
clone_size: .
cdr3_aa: CAWSPGTNYGYTF
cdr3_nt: TGTGCCTGGAGTCCCGGGACTAACTATGGCTACACCTTC

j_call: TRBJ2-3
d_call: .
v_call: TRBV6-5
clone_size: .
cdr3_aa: CASSYEVPGTDTQYF
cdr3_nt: TGTGCCAGCAGTTACGAGGTCCCCGGCACAGATACGCAGTATTTT

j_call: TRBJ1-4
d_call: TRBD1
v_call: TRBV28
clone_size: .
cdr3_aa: CASSGDSRLKLFF
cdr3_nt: TGTGCCAGCAGTGGGGACAGTCGGCTAAAACTGTTTTTT

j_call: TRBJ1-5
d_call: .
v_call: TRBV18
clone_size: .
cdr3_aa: CASSPYREPNQPQHF
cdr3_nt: TGTGCCAGCTCCCCATATAGAGAGCCCAATCAGCCCCAGCATTTT

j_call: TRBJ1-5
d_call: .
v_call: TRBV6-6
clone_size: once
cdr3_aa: CASSPWGGLDSNQPQHF
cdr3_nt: TGTGCCAGCAGTCCCTGGGGGGGATTGGATAGCAATCAGCCCCAGCATTTT

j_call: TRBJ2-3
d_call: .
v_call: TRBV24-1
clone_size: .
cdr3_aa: CATSDTYSSTDTQYF
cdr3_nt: TGTGCCACCAGTGATACTTATTCTAGCACAGATACGCAGTATTTT

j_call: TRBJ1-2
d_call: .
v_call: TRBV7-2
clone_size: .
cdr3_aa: CASTQSRVSYGYTF
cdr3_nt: TGTGCCAGCACCCAGAGCAGGGTTAGCTATGGCTACACCTTC

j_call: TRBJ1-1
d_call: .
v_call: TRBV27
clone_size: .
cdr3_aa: CASSYAGGGRTEAFF
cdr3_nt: TGTGCCAGCAGTTACGCCGGGGGGGGCCGGACTGAAGCTTTCTTT

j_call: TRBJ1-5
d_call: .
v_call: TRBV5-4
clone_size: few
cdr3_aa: CASSLAGGQPQHF
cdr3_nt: TGTGCCAGCAGCTTGGCCGGGGGTCAGCCCCAGCATTTT

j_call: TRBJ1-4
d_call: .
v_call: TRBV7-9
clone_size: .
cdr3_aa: CASSATRQTATNEKLFF
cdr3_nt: TGTGCCAGCAGCGCCACGCGACAGACTGCAACTAATGAAAAACTGTTTTTT

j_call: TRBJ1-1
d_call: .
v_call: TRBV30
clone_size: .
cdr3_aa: CAWSTDMNTEAFF
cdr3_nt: TGTGCCTGGAGTACGGACATGAACACTGAAGCTTTCTTT

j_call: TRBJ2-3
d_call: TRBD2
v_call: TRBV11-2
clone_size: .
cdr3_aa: CASSLTSGGFTDTQYF
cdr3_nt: TGTGCCAGCAGCTTAACTAGCGGGGGGTTCACAGATACGCAGTATTTT

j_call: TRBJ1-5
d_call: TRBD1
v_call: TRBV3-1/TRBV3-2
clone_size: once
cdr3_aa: CASSPGPGTGNQPQHF
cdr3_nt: TGTGCCAGCAGCCCAGGACCTGGGACAGGGAATCAGCCCCAGCATTTT

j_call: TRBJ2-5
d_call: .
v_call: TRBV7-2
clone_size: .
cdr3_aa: CASSLGGPRETQYF
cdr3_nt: TGTGCCAGCAGCTTGGGGGGGCCGAGAGAGACCCAGTACTTC

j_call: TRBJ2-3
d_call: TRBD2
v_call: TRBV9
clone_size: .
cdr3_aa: CASSVGGRATDTQYF
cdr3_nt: TGTGCCAGCAGCGTAGGTGGGAGGGCCACAGATACGCAGTATTTT

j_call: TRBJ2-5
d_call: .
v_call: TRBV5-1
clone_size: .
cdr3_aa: CASGRAGTQVQETQYF
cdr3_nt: TGCGCCAGCGGGCGGGCAGGGACTCAAGTCCAAGAGACCCAGTACTTC

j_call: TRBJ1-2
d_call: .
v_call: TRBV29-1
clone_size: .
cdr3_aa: CSVAHGGSYGYTF
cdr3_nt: TGCAGCGTTGCCCATGGGGGGAGCTATGGCTACACCTTC

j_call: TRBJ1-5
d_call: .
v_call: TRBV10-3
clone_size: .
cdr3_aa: CAISIYRDSNQPQHF
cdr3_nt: TGTGCCATCAGTATCTACAGAGATAGCAATCAGCCCCAGCATTTT

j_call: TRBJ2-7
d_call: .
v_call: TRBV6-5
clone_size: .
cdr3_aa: CASTPGGAFYEQYF
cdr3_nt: TGTGCCAGCACCCCCGGAGGGGCTTTCTACGAGCAGTACTTC

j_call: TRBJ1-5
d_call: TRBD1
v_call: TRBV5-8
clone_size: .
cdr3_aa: CASSSRQGLGNQPQHF
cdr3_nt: TGTGCCAGCAGCTCGAGACAGGGGTTGGGCAATCAGCCCCAGCATTTT

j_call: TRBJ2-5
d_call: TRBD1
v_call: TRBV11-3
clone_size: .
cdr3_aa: CASSGEAGGAWETQYF
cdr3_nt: TGTGCCAGCAGCGGGGAGGCAGGGGGCGCGTGGGAGACCCAGTACTTC